This TCR beta chain was captured by sequencing in a study of memory CD4+ T cells and cytomegalovirus serostatus. With regard to this clone: The antigen is undetermined. An end of the junction differs from the germline gene, which may be a read error.

Study-level results: Suggested: most of the CMV-linked TCR signature lies in CD4+ memory cells.

Single viable CD3+CD4+CD8-CD45RO+ cells were sorted as the memory CD4+ T cells. Here immunoSEQ multiplex PCR was the method, and the copy in TCRdb shows in-frame clones only, minus some. The table includes roughly 67,000 clones, about 75% detected once. Germline CDR1 is SQVTM and CDR2 is ANQGSEA. This CDR3 is 13 amino acids long. The clonotype was recovered from an adult in good health and CMV-seropositive. The rearrangement joins TRBV29-1 to TRBJ2-1, with 10 nucleotides matching TRBD1. The sequenced sample consisted of memory CD4+ T cells from blood. CDR3 in amino acids: CSVKETGGGEQFF. DNA for the CDR3: TGCAGCGTTAAAGAGACAGGGGGCGGTGAGCAGTTCTTC.